This T cell receptor beta chain is from a study of regulatory T cells in long-lasting Graves disease. To make TCR beta libraries, researchers used iRepertoire HTBI primers and Arm-PCR of CDR3 regions. Authors' analysis steps: Across samples, roughly 58 TRBV and more than twelve TRBJ segments were found. MiXCR, run by TCRdb on the multiplex PCR reads, gives a single entry per CDR3 protein. The V and J calls were determined by TCRdb, not by the authors. The sample lists under 800,000 distinct CDR3 sequences; approximately 15% were seen once. Time point in this sample: newly diagnosed GD, antithyroid drugs for less than 3 months. From PBMCs, RNA was extracted and then used to make the TCR library. The V gene end was trimmed by 5 bases and the J gene end by 6 bases; junction bases not matched to a gene: 9. CDR1 and CDR2 (germline): LGHDT, YNNKEL (reference sequence). This CDR3 is 15 amino acids long. Study findings and constraints: In persistent patients, shared public clonotypes (over 2,500) outnumbered those in new patients (966).

As for this clonotype: Its cognate antigen is unknown.

This sample also appeared in a second study, on T cells in Graves' hyperthyroidism and ophthalmopathy. This second study says: Clinical symptoms, serum thyroxine and TRAb, thyroid ultrasound and orbital computed tomography were used for the diagnoses. The model anticipated ophthalmopathy a median about 6.5 months pre-onset.

This receptor was identified in a woman in her twenties or thirties with Graves disease. The chain carries TRBV3-1 and TRBJ2-2; 7 nucleotides match TRBD1. Source: peripheral blood mononuclear cells (PBMCs), taken at new diagnosis, from a patient treated with antithyroid drugs. This CDR3 is CASSNRDRAPGELFF. DNA of the CDR3: TGTGCCAGCAGCAACCGGGACAGAGCTCCCGGGGAGCTGTTTTTT.